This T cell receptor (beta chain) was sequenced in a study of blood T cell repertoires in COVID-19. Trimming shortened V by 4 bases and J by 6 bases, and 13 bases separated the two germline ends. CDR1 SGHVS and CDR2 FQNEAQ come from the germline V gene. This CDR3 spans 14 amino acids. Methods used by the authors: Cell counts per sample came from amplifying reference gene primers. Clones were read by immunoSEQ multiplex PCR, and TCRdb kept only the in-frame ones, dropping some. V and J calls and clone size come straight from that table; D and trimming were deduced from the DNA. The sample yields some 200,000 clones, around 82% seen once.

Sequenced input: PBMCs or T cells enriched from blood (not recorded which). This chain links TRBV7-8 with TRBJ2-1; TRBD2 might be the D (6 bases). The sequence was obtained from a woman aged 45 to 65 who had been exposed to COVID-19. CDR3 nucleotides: TGTGCCAGCAGCTCACCGGGACTGGGCAATGAGCAGTTCTTC. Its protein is CASSSPGLGNEQFF.